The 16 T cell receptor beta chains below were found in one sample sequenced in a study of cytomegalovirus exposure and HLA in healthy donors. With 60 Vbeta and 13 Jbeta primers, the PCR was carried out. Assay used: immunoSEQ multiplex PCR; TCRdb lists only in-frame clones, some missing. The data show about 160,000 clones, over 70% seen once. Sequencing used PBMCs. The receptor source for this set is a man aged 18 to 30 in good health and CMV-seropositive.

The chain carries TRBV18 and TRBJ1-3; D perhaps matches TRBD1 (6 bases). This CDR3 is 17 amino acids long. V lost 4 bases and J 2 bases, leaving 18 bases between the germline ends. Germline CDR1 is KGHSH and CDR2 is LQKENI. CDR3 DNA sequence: TGTGCCAGCTCACTTTACGGACAGATCAGGGCTGGAAACACCATATATTTT. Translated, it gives CASSLYGQIRAGNTIYF. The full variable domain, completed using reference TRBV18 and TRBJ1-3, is NAGVMQNPRHLVRRRGQEARLRCSPMKGHSHVYWYRQLPEEGLKFMVYLQKENIIDESGMPKERFSAEFPKEGPSILRIQQVVRGDSAAYFCASSLYGQIRAGNTIYFGEGSWLTVV.

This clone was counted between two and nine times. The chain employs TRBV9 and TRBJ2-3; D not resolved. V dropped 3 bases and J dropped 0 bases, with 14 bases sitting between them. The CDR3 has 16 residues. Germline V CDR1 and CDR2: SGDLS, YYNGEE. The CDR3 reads CASSARQAISTDTQYF. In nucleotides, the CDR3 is TGTGCCAGCAGCGCCAGACAAGCCATCAGCACAGATACGCAGTATTTT.

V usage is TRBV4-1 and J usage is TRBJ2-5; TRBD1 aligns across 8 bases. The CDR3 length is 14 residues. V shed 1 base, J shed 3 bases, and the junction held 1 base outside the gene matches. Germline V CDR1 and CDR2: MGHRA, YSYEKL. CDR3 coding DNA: TGCGCCAGCAGCCAAGGGGGACAGGAAGAGACCCAGTACTTC. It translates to CASSQGGQEETQYF.

The CDR3 nucleotides read TGCGCCAGCAGCTTGGAGGGACACGCATATGGCTACACCTTC. Its protein product is CASSLEGHAYGYTF. The chain uses TRBV5-1 and TRBJ1-2, with a tentative D call TRBD1 (6 bases). The CDR3 has 14 amino acids. V dropped 0 bases and J dropped 5 bases, with 11 bases sitting between them. Looked up from germline, CDR1 is SGHRS and CDR2 is YFSETQ.

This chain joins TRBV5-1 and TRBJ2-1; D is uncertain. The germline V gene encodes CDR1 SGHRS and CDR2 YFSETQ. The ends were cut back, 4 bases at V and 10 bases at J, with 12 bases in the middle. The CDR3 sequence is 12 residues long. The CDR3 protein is CASSNPAAEQFF. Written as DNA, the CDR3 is TGCGCCAGCAGCAACCCGGCAGCGGAGCAGTTCTTC.

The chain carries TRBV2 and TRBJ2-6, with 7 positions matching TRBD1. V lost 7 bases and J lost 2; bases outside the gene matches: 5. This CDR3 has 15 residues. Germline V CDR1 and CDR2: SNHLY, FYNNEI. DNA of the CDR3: TGTGCCAGCACCCCAGACAGGGCTGGGGCCAACGTCCTGACTTTC. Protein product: CASTPDRAGANVLTF.

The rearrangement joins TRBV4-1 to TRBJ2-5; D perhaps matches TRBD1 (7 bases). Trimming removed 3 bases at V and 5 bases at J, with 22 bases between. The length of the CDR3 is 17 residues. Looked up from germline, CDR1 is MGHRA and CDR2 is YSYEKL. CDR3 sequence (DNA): TGCGCCAGCAGCCAGGCGGGACAGCCAGGGTGGGCGGAGACCCAGTACTTC. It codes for CASSQAGQPGWAETQYF.

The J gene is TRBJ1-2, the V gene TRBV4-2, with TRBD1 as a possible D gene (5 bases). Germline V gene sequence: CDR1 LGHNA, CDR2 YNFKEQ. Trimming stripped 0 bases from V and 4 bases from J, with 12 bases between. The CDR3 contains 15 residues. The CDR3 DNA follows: TGTGCCAGCAGCCAAGAGGGACTGCTTGGCTATGGCTACACCTTC. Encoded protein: CASSQEGLLGYGYTF.

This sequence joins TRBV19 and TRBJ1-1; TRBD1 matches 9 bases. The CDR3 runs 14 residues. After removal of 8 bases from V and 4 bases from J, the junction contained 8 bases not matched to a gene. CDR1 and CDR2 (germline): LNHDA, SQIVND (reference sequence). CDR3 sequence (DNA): TGTGCCAGTTCTACAACAGGGGGCCCCACTGAAGCTTTCTTT. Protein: CASSTTGGPTEAFF. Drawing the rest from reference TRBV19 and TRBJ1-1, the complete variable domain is DGGITQSPKYLFRKEGQNVTLSCEQNLNHDAMYWYRQDPGQGLRLIYYSQIVNDFQKGDIAEGYSVSREKKESFPLTVTSAQKNPTAFYLCASSTTGGPTEAFFGQGTRLTVV.

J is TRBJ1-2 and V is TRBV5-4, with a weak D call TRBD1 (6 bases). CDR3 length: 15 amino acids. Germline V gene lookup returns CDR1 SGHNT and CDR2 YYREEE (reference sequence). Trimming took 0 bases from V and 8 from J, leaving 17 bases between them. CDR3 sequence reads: CASSLDLRGAGGYTF. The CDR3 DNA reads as TGTGCCAGCAGCTTGGACCTCCGGGGGGCTGGGGGCTACACCTTC.

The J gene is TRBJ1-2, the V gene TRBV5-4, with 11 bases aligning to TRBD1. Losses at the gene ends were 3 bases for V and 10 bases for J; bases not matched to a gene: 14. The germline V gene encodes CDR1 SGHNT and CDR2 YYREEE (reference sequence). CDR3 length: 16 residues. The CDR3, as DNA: TGTGCCAGCAGCTCGCCTAGGACAGGGGGCGCGTTTAACTACACCTTC. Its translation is CASSSPRTGGAFNYTF. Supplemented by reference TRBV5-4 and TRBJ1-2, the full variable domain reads ETGVTQSPTHLIKTRGQQVTLRCSSQSGHNTVSWYQQALGQGPQFIFQYYREEENGRGNFPPRFSGLQFPNYSSELNVNALELDDSALYLCASSSPRTGGAFNYTFGSGTRLTVV.

The CDR3 is CATSLLRENTEAFF. The CDR3 DNA is TGTGCCACCAGCCTTCTACGGGAGAACACTGAAGCTTTCTTT. The chain has TRBV15 and TRBJ1-1; D is uncertain. CDR3 length equals 14 residues. The germline gives CDR1 LNHNV, CDR2 YYDKDF (reference sequence). Trimming removed 5 bases at V and 1 base at J, with 11 bases between.

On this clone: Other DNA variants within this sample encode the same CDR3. The CDR3 sequence is CASSSGQGTYEQYF. As DNA, the CDR3 is TGTGCCAGCAGCTCTGGACAGGGGACCTACGAGCAGTACTTC. This sequence joins TRBV7-9 and TRBJ2-7; 9 bases match TRBD1. The V and J ends lost 4 bases and 2 bases, in that order; junction bases with no gene match: 3. CDR3 length: 14 amino acids. Looked up from germline, CDR1 is SEHNR and CDR2 is FQNEAQ (reference sequence).

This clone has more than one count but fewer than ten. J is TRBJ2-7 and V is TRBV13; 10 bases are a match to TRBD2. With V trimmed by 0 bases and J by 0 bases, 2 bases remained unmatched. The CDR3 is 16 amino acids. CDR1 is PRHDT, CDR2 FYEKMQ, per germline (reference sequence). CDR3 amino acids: CASSLGLAGNSYEQYF. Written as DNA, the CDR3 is TGTGCCAGCAGCTTAGGACTAGCGGGGAACTCCTACGAGCAGTACTTC.

The CDR3 region has the DNA TGTGCCAGCAGCTTATTAGACAGGAGAATGAACACTGAAGCTTTCTTT. Translation: CASSLLDRRMNTEAFF. The gene calls are TRBV7-9 and TRBJ1-1; D perhaps matches TRBD1 (6 bases). CDR3 length equals 16 residues. Trimming pared 2 bases from V and 0 bases from J, leaving 13 bases between. Germline V gene sequence: CDR1 SEHNR, CDR2 FQNEAQ (reference sequence).

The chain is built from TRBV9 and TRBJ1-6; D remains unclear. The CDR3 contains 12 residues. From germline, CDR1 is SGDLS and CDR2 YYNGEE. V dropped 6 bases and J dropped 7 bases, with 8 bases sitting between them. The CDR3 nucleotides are TGTGCCAGCAATTCGGGGAATTCACCCCTCCACTTT. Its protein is CASNSGNSPLHF.